These 10 T cell receptor beta chains were sequenced from one sample in a study of shared clonotypes between healthy human individuals. The naive CD8 fraction comprised CD45RO-negative cells positively selected for CCR7 and excluded terminally differentiated effector memory CD45RA+ cells. Assay used: immunoSEQ multiplex PCR; TCRdb lists only in-frame clones, some missing. Seen here are around 580,000 clones, roughly 98% observed once, and the top ten hold around 0.3%. The material sequenced was naive CD8+ T cells sorted from blood. The receptor set was obtained from a man aged 25-40 years in good health.

This rearrangement joins TRBV7-9 to TRBJ2-3; 10 bases map to TRBD1. This CDR3 spans 15 amino acids. The germline V gene encodes CDR1 SEHNR and CDR2 FQNEAQ (reference sequence). The J segment lost 4 bases and the V segment lost 6 bases, leaving 7 bases of the junction unmatched. Here the CDR3 reads CASRNWGTGADTQYF. The CDR3 nucleotides are TGTGCCAGCAGAAATTGGGGGACAGGGGCAGATACGCAGTATTTT.

The J gene is TRBJ2-2, the V gene TRBV18; D not certain. Trimming took 6 bases from V and 3 from J, leaving 8 bases between them. The CDR3 contains 13 residues. CDR1 is KGHSH and CDR2 is LQKENI in the germline V gene. The CDR3 region is CASSHGDTGELFF. The CDR3 DNA sequence: TGTGCCAGCTCTCATGGAGACACCGGGGAGCTGTTTTTT.

V gene TRBV7-9 combines with J gene TRBJ2-3; D ambiguous. The V gene lost 5 bases and the J gene lost 6 bases, with 9 bases spanning the gap. The CDR3 totals 12 residues. CDR1 SEHNR and CDR2 FQNEAQ come from the germline V gene (reference sequence). The DNA for the CDR3 is TGTGCCAGCAGCGACATTAGGGATACGCAGTATTTT. Its translation is CASSDIRDTQYF.

A single count supports this clone. Other DNA sequences from this sample encode an identical CDR3 as well. The chain combines TRBV5-1 with TRBJ2-7; the D is unclear. CDR1 SGHRS and CDR2 YFSETQ come from the germline V gene. The V gene lost 2 bases and the J gene lost 0 bases, with 6 bases spanning the gap. This CDR3 contains 13 residues. The CDR3 DNA sequence: TGCGCCAGCAGCTTCGGTAGCTCCTACGAGCAGTACTTC. Protein: CASSFGSSYEQYF.

The chain uses TRBV4-3 and TRBJ2-7, with TRBD1 matching 7 bases. Germline values: CDR1 LGHNA, CDR2 YSLEER. The CDR3 has 14 residues. V was clipped by 3 bases and J by 2 bases; unmatched bases: 4. CDR3 sequence (DNA): TGCGCCAGCAGCCACCGGGACAGTCCCTACGAGCAGTACTTC. Its translation: CASSHRDSPYEQYF.

The rearrangement joins TRBV7-9 to TRBJ1-1; D gene ambiguous. The CDR3 length is 13 residues. Germline CDR1 reads SEHNR; CDR2 reads FQNEAQ (reference sequence). V was shortened by 5 bases and J by 1 base, with 8 bases between the two germline ends. The CDR3 DNA reads TGTGCCAGCAGCCCGGTGGGGAACACTGAAGCTTTCTTT. Translated: CASSPVGNTEAFF.

This clone was picked up one time. This chain connects TRBV29-1 to TRBJ2-7; 16 nucleotides agree with TRBD2. Germline V lookup: CDR1 SQVTM, CDR2 ANQGSEA. The CDR3 runs to 17 residues. Trimming at V came to 4 bases and at J to 0 bases, leaving 6 bases not matched to a gene. The CDR3 DNA follows: TGCAGCGTTGTGGGGACTAGCGGGAGGGAAAACTCCTACGAGCAGTACTTC. Translation gives CSVVGTSGRENSYEQYF.

The chain links TRBV7-9 to TRBJ2-5, with a possible D match to TRBD2 (5 bases). The germline V and J ends were trimmed by 0 bases and 4 bases, with 9 bases remaining between them. The CDR3 runs 14 residues. The germline gives CDR1 SEHNR, CDR2 FQNEAQ (reference sequence). CDR3 DNA: TGTGCCAGCAGCTTAGCGAGGGATCCAGAGACCCAGTACTTC. This gives the protein CASSLARDPETQYF.

The chain joins TRBV5-1 to TRBJ2-7; D possibly corresponds to TRBD2 (7 bases). CDR3 size: 14 residues. Germline CDR1 is SGHRS and CDR2 is YFSETQ. V shed 0 bases and J shed 6 bases, with 13 bases lying between them. The CDR3 loop is CASSLDREGSEQYF. CDR3 in DNA: TGCGCCAGCAGCTTGGACAGGGAGGGCTCCGAGCAGTACTTC.

The chain links TRBV4-3 to TRBJ2-7, with 10 bases that match TRBD1. V was pared by 0 bases and J by 3 bases, with 8 bases of the junction left unmatched. The length of the CDR3 is 17 residues. The germline CDR1 and CDR2 sequences are LGHNA and YSLEER. CDR3 loop: CASSQDISGQGNYEQYF. The CDR3 DNA reads as TGCGCCAGCAGCCAAGATATATCGGGACAGGGGAACTACGAGCAGTACTTC.